This TCR beta chain was retrieved from a study of T-cell reconstitution after alpha-beta-depleted transplantation in children. During its preparation, the TCRbeta library received unique molecular identifiers. Via MiXCR, TCRdb re-called the PCR reads, giving one row per CDR3 protein. The top ten clones hold 2.5% to 3.5% of a sample with more than 450,000 distinct CDR3 sequences, around 17% of them seen once. This clonotype was seen more than once but under ten times. CDR1 and CDR2 (germline): DFQATT, SNEGSKA (reference sequence). The CDR3 spans 12 residues. Trimming took off 5 bases at V and 9 bases at J, with 14 bases between the two ends.

Material: PBMCs from the stem cell graft donor, obtained from the stem cell graft. The rearrangement joins TRBV20-1 to TRBJ2-1; a weak D match, TRBD2 (5 bases). The clonotype originates from a human donor who donated a stem cell graft to a child with acute lymphoblastic leukemia. DNA for the CDR3: TGCAGTGCTTTGTCGGTTCGGGGTGAGCAGTTCTTC. The encoded protein is CSALSVRGEQFF.